These 27 T cell receptor beta chains share one sample of origin, sequenced in a study of T cell clonality in common variable immunodeficiency. Data came from immunoSEQ multiplex PCR; TCRdb stores just in-frame clones and leaves some out. This record lists 30,000 to 40,000 clones, none seen once only, and the top ten clones contain about 3.6%. The sample comprised peripheral blood mononuclear cells. These receptors were collected from a person aged 18 to 75 in good health.

This clone showed up just a few times. The read terminates 3 residues before the CDR3 end, so the remaining end is supplied by the germline J gene. The chain carries TRBV20-1 and TRBJ1-2; 11 positions agree with TRBD1. Germline-derived CDR1 and CDR2 are DFQATT and SNEGSKA (reference sequence). V trimming: 8 bases; J trimming: 4 bases; junction bases outside the gene matches: 9. CDR3 size: 14 residues. The covered CDR3 bases are TGCAGTCCAGGACAGGGGGCGCCTGGCTATGGC. Protein: CSPGQGAPGYG. From start to end, the CDR3 is CSPGQGAPGYGYTF.

This clone was seen at least ten times. The read falls 3 residues short of the CDR3 end, and the missing part is taken from the germline J gene. Other DNA sequences in the sample encode the same CDR3. This chain joins TRBV20-1 and TRBJ2-3, with D perhaps matching TRBD2 (6 bases). Germline-derived CDR1 and CDR2 are DFQATT and SNEGSKA (reference sequence). The CDR3 covers 15 residues. Deletions cut 1 base from V and 1 base from J, with 12 bases between. CDR3 bases read: TGCAGTGCTAGAGGCGGAGGGGTGGGCACAGATACG. This sequence encodes CSARGGGVGTDT. The entire CDR3 protein is CSARGGGVGTDTQYF.

On this clone: The sequence runs out 3 residues before the end of the CDR3; the remainder is reconstructed from the germline J gene. The V call is TRBV7-8, the J call TRBJ2-3; no clear D gene. Trimming stripped 2 bases from V and 3 bases from J, with 12 bases between. The CDR3 length is 15 residues. Germline V gene data show CDR1 as SGHVS and CDR2 as FQNEAQ. The CDR3 sequence is CASSLYLGSTDTQYF. The covered CDR3 bases are TGTGCCAGCAGCTTATATTTAGGGTCGACAGATACG.

This clone was found many times. The CDR3 is cut off 3 residues early in the read; its end comes from the germline J gene. V is TRBV4-2 and J is TRBJ1-4, with TRBD1 as a possible D gene (5 bases). The CDR3 contains 17 residues. From germline, CDR1 is LGHNA and CDR2 YNFKEQ. Trimming took off 2 bases at V and 10 bases at J, with 23 bases between the two ends. The CDR3 bases that were read are TGTGCCAGCAGCCAAAGTTGGGGGGATCTAGCGGGGGGAAAA. Translated, it gives CASSQSWGDLAGGK. The whole CDR3 region reads CASSQSWGDLAGGKLFF.

This clone has a count of ten or more. From the germline J gene comes the end of the CDR3, since the read stops 3 residues before it. The V call is TRBV7-9, the J call TRBJ1-2, with D tentatively TRBD1 (5 bases). The ends were cut back, 5 bases at V and 2 bases at J, with 12 bases in the middle. This CDR3 region has 14 residues. Germline CDR1 and CDR2: SEHNR and FQNEAQ (reference sequence). The sequenced part of the CDR3 DNA is TGTGCCAGCAGCCGTTCTTCAGGGAACTATGGC. Residues: CASSRSSGNYG. From start to end, the CDR3 is CASSRSSGNYGYTF.

This clone was observed at least ten times. The missing CDR3 end, 3 residues past where the read stops, is filled in from the germline J gene. V usage is TRBV30 and J usage is TRBJ2-2; 8 bases agree with TRBD1. Germline V lookup: CDR1 GTSNPN, CDR2 SVGIG (reference sequence). This CDR3 spans 12 amino acids. CDR3 sequence: CARVSGGAELFF. Incomplete CDR3 DNA: TGTGCCCGGGTCTCAGGGGGCGCTGAG.

This clone was detected a few times. The CDR3 goes on 3 residues after the read ends, and that part is filled in from the germline J gene. The rearrangement uses TRBV7-6 and TRBJ2-3, with TRBD2 as a possible D gene (6 bases). CDR1 SGHVS and CDR2 FNYEAQ come from the germline V gene. The CDR3 spans 15 residues. This CDR3 is CASSFLGGEGETQYF. The sequenced part of the CDR3 DNA is TGTGCCAGCAGCTTTTTGGGGGGAGAGGGAGAGACG.

This clone was found a few times. The read halts 3 residues ahead of the CDR3 end, with the missing end drawn from the germline J gene. The rearrangement joins TRBV19 to TRBJ1-3; D may be TRBD1 (6 bases). The V gene lost 5 bases and the J gene lost 2 bases, with 16 bases spanning the gap. This CDR3 is 16 amino acids long. The germline gives CDR1 LNHDA, CDR2 SQIVND (reference sequence). The CDR3 reads CASSSQGHLPGNTIYF. Partial CDR3 DNA: TGTGCCAGTAGTTCCCAGGGGCACCTCCCTGGAAACACC.

Turning to this clone: With the read ending 3 residues before the CDR3 end, the germline J gene is used to fill in that end. The chain combines TRBV19 with TRBJ1-1; D remains ambiguous. CDR3 length: 14 residues. Germline-derived CDR1 and CDR2 are LNHDA and SQIVND (reference sequence). The CDR3 is CASSMSGESYEAFF. CDR3 DNA, as far as it was read: TGTGCCAGTAGTATGAGCGGGGAGAGCTACGAG.

This clone has at least ten counts. The read is 3 residues too short to cover the CDR3 end, so that end is filled in from the germline J gene. The V and J genes are TRBV20-1 and TRBJ1-2; 9 positions agree with TRBD1. The CDR3 is made up of 16 amino acids. V dropped 0 bases and J dropped 4; count of bases not matched to a gene: 9. Germline V gene lookup returns CDR1 DFQATT and CDR2 SNEGSKA (reference sequence). The CDR3 reads CSARDRGTGPSYGYTF. Partial CDR3 DNA: TGCAGTGCTAGAGACCGCGGGACAGGGCCCTCCTATGGC.

This clone was seen at least ten times. The read ends 3 residues shy of where the CDR3 ends; the end is completed using the germline J gene. The V call is TRBV5-6, the J call TRBJ2-3; D not resolved. Trimming pared 3 bases from V and 3 bases from J, leaving 14 bases between. CDR3 length: 15 residues. The germline CDR1 and CDR2 sequences are SGHDT and YYEEEE. The covered CDR3 bases are TGTGCCAGCAGCTCGATATCAACCGGGACAGATACG. Translating it yields CASSSISTGTDT. In full, the CDR3 is CASSSISTGTDTQYF.

A note on this clone: The read finishes 3 residues shy of the CDR3 end, and the germline J gene is used to complete it. V gene TRBV7-9 combines with J gene TRBJ1-3; D not certain. Germline loops: CDR1 SEHNR, CDR2 FQNEAQ (reference sequence). There are 14 residues in the CDR3. The sequenced CDR3 bases are TGTGCCAGCAGCTCCGACCTGCCGGGTCTCGCC. This sequence encodes CASSSDLPGLA. The whole CDR3 reads CASSSDLPGLAIYF.

This clone was seen repeatedly, ten times or more. The read finishes 3 residues shy of the CDR3 end, and the germline J gene is used to complete it. This chain connects TRBV5-1 to TRBJ1-1; D is possibly TRBD1 (6 bases). There are 15 residues in the CDR3. Germline CDR1 reads SGHRS; CDR2 reads YFSETQ. V shed 4 bases and J shed 3 bases, with 16 bases lying between them. The CDR3 spells CASSPGTRDYTEAFF. CDR3 DNA (partial): TGCGCCAGCAGCCCGGGGACACGGGATTACACTGAA.

This clone was observed a handful of times. The CDR3 goes on 3 residues after the read ends, and that part is filled in from the germline J gene. The V gene is TRBV30, the J gene TRBJ1-2; no clear D. CDR1 and CDR2 (germline): GTSNPN, SVGIG (reference sequence). The CDR3 consists of 15 residues. The sequenced CDR3 bases are TGTGCCTGGAGTGGACTAGCGGGAGGTACAGATACG. Residues: CAWSGLAGGTDT. The CDR3, in full, reads CAWSGLAGGTDTYTF. The whole variable domain, remainder taken from reference TRBV30 and TRBJ1-2, is SQTIHQWPATLVQPVGSPLSLECTVEGTSNPNLYWYRQAAGRGLQLLFYSVGIGQISSEVPQNLSASRPQDRQFILSSKKLLLSDSGFYLCAWSGLAGGTDTYTFGSGTRLTVV.

Many counts were recorded for this clone. Sequencing ends 3 residues short of the CDR3 end; the germline J gene provides the rest. This chain uses TRBV13 with TRBJ1-2; 10 bases are shared with TRBD1. Germline values: CDR1 PRHDT, CDR2 FYEKMQ (reference sequence). CDR3 size: 14 residues. Trimming took 3 bases from V and 6 from J; bases not matched to a gene: 4. The sequenced part of the CDR3 DNA is TGTGCCAGCAGCTTTGGACAGGGGGTACATGGC. Translating it yields CASSFGQGVHG. The CDR3 as a whole reads CASSFGQGVHGYTF.

This clone was detected many times. The CDR3 sequence is CASSEGSVYNEQFF. The sequenced part of the CDR3 DNA is TGTGCCAGCAGTGAGGGCTCGGTCTACAATGAG. The gene calls are TRBV2 and TRBJ2-1, with unresolved D. Coverage ceases 3 residues before the CDR3 finishes, and the germline J gene fills in the end. The CDR3 totals 14 residues. Germline V gene sequence: CDR1 SNHLY, CDR2 FYNNEI. V shed 3 bases and J shed 3 bases, with 9 bases lying between them.

This clone was seen ten or more times. CDR3 loop: CASSIVRQGAKNIQYF. CDR3 bases read: TGTGCCAGTAGTATAGTCCGACAGGGGGCCAAAAACATT. The J gene is TRBJ2-4, the V gene TRBV19; 8 bases are shared with TRBD1. The read stops 3 residues short of the end of the CDR3; the missing end is completed from the germline J gene. Germline V gives CDR1 LNHDA, CDR2 SQIVND (reference sequence). The length of the CDR3 is 16 residues. After removal of 1 base from V and 1 base from J, the junction contained 3 bases not matched to a gene.

This clone was detected a few times. The read stops 3 residues short of the end of the CDR3; the missing end is completed from the germline J gene. This sequence joins TRBV11-1 and TRBJ2-1; 8 bases align to TRBD2. Germline CDR1 SGHAT, CDR2 FQDESV (reference sequence). The ends lost 5 bases at V and 5 bases at J; junction bases unmatched: 8. CDR3 size: 15 residues. The DNA read from the CDR3 is TGTGCCAGCAGCCACGACACTAGCGGCCACAATGAG. It translates to CASSHDTSGHNE. The complete CDR3 sequence is CASSHDTSGHNEQFF.

This clone qualifies as medium-sized. The read halts 3 residues ahead of the CDR3 end, with the missing end drawn from the germline J gene. The chain uses TRBV7-3 and TRBJ2-3; 7 bases match TRBD2. In germline, CDR1 is SGHTA, CDR2 FQGTGA. This CDR3 region has 13 residues. Trimming removed 8 bases from V and 2 bases from J; junction bases left unmatched: 4. Here the CDR3 reads CASGTTNTDTQYF. The sequenced CDR3 bases are TGTGCCAGCGGGACTACCAACACAGATACG.

This clone occurred many times. The CDR3 extends 3 residues past the end of the read, so its final part is completed from the germline J gene. This chain joins TRBV30 and TRBJ2-7, with 7 nucleotides matching TRBD1. Trimming removed 2 bases from V and 2 bases from J; junction bases left unmatched: 6. There are 14 residues in the CDR3. Germline V CDR1 and CDR2: GTSNPN, SVGIG (reference sequence). CDR3 DNA, as far as it was read: TGTGCCTGGAGTCGGGACAGTTTAACCTACGAG. Residues: CAWSRDSLTYE. The CDR3 reads in full as CAWSRDSLTYEQYF.

There are many counts of this clone. This CDR3 reads CARGTSGHNEQFF. The part of the CDR3 DNA that was read is TGTGCCCGAGGGACTAGCGGGCACAATGAG. The chain links TRBV30 to TRBJ2-1, with 12 positions matching TRBD2. The CDR3 end falls 3 residues outside the read, so it is completed with the germline J gene. V dropped 8 bases and J dropped 5; count of bases not matched to a gene: 4. The CDR3 is made up of 13 amino acids. CDR1 and CDR2 from the germline V gene are GTSNPN and SVGIG (reference sequence).

This clone was detected many times. CDR3 bases read: TGTGCCCGACACCACTCACGGACAGGGAGC. The encoded protein is CARHHSRTGS. The full-length CDR3 reads as CARHHSRTGSYTF. The chain has TRBV30 and TRBJ1-2, with 8 bases aligning to TRBD1. The read falls 3 residues short of the CDR3 end, and the missing part is taken from the germline J gene. From germline, CDR1 is GTSNPN and CDR2 SVGIG (reference sequence). This CDR3 has 13 residues.

This clone was recorded many times. Coverage ceases 3 residues before the CDR3 finishes, and the germline J gene fills in the end. The rearrangement uses TRBV5-1 and TRBJ2-2; 8 bases agree with TRBD2. Germline CDR1 and CDR2: SGHRS and YFSETQ. The CDR3 totals 16 residues. Trimming at V came to 3 bases and at J to 3 bases, leaving 7 bases not matched to a gene. The sequenced part of the CDR3 DNA is TGCGCCAGCAGCTCGGCTCCGGGGGGGGACACCGGGGAG. Amino acid sequence: CASSSAPGGDTGE. The whole CDR3 protein reads CASSSAPGGDTGELFF.

The table lists this clone with many counts. The CDR3 sequence: CASSITQGGWQPQHF. The CDR3 bases that were read are TGTGCCAGTAGTATAACCCAGGGTGGATGGCAGCCC. J is TRBJ1-5 and V is TRBV19; maybe TRBD1 (5 bases). The read ends 3 residues shy of where the CDR3 ends; the end is completed using the germline J gene. With 2 bases removed from V and 7 bases from J, the gap between germline ends came to 15 bases. Germline CDR1 LNHDA, CDR2 SQIVND (reference sequence). The CDR3 is made up of 15 amino acids.

Points on this clone: The read comes to an end 3 residues before the CDR3 does, leaving the germline J gene to fill in the end. V gene TRBV10-2 combines with J gene TRBJ1-4, with a weak D call TRBD1 (5 bases). The CDR3 is 14 residues long. V was trimmed by 4 bases and J by 8 bases, leaving 14 bases between them. Germline V gives CDR1 WSHSY, CDR2 SAAADI. CDR3 bases read: TGCGCCAGCAGTGCAGGCCAGGGTTTGGAAAAA. It specifies CASSAGQGLEK. The full CDR3 is CASSAGQGLEKLFF.

Points on this clone: Read coverage stops 3 residues before the CDR3 terminus; the germline J gene supplies the remainder. This chain connects TRBV7-2 to TRBJ2-3; no clear D gene. Germline-derived CDR1 and CDR2 are SGHTA and FQGNSA. CDR3 size: 13 residues. The sequenced CDR3 bases are TGTGCCAGCAGCCCCAGTCGAGGTCAGACG. It is translated as CASSPSRGQT. The whole CDR3 sequence reads CASSPSRGQTQYF. Full variable domain (remainder filled in from reference TRBV7-2 and TRBJ2-3): GAGVSQSPSNKVTEKGKDVELRCDPISGHTALYWYRQSLGQGLEFLIYFQGNSAPDKSGLPSDRFSAERTGGSVSTLTIQRTQQEDSAVYLCASSPSRGQTQYFGPGTRLTVL.

This clone has only a few counts. The CDR3 goes on 3 residues after the read ends, and that part is filled in from the germline J gene. V and J are TRBV19 and TRBJ1-1, with 7 bases fitting TRBD1. The CDR3 consists of 16 residues. The V gene's germline CDR1 is LNHDA and CDR2 SQIVND (reference sequence). J lost 5 bases, V lost 2 bases, and 11 bases had no gene match. The part of the CDR3 DNA that was read is TGTGCCAGTAGTATATCGACGGGGACAGCGGAGACTGAA. Its translation: CASSISTGTAETE. The full CDR3 is CASSISTGTAETEAFF. Together with reference TRBV19 and TRBJ1-1, the CDR3 gives the full variable domain: DGGITQSPKYLFRKEGQNVTLSCEQNLNHDAMYWYRQDPGQGLRLIYYSQIVNDFQKGDIAEGYSVSREKKESFPLTVTSAQKNPTAFYLCASSISTGTAETEAFFGQGTRLTVV.